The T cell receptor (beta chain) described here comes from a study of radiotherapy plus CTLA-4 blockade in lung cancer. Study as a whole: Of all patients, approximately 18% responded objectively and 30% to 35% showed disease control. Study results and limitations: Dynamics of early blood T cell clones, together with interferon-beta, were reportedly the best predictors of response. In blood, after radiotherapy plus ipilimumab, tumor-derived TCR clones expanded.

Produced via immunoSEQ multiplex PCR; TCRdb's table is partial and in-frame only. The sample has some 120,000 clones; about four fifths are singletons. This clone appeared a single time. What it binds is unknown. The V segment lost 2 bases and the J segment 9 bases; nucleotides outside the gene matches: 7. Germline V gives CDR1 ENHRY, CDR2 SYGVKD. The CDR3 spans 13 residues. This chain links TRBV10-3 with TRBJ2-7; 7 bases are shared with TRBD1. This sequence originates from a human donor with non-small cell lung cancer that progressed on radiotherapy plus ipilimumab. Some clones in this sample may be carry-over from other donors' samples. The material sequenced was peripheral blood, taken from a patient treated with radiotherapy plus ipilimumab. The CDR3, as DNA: TGTGCCATCAGTGAGCACTCAGGGGGATGGCAGTACTTC. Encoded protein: CAISEHSGGWQYF.